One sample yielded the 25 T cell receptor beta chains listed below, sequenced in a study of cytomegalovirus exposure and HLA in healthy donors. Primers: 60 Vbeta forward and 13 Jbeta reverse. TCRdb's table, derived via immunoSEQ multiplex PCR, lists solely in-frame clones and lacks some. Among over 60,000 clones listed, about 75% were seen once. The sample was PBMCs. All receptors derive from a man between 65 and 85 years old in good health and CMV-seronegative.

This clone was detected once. Written as DNA, the CDR3 is TGTGCCAGCAGTTCCCCTAGCGGGTCGGGGCCCTACGAGCAGTACTTC. This codes for CASSSPSGSGPYEQYF. This chain links TRBV27 with TRBJ2-7; 8 bases match TRBD2. The CDR3 is 16 amino acids. V was pared by 4 bases and J by 2 bases, with 10 bases of the junction left unmatched. Germline V gene data show CDR1 as MNHEY and CDR2 as SMNVEV (reference sequence).

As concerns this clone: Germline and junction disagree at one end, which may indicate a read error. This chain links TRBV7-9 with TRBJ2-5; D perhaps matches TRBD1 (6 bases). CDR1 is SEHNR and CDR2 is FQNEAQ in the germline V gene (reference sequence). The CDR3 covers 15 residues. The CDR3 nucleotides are TGTTCCAGCAGCTTAGGGGTAGGGGGACAAGAGACCCAGTACTTC. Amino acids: CSSSLGVGGQETQYF.

CDR3: CASRSDLDSNQPQHF. In DNA, the CDR3 is TGTGCCAGCAGATCGGACTTAGATAGCAATCAGCCCCAGCATTTT. J is TRBJ1-5 and V is TRBV6-5; D is ambiguous. The CDR3 covers 15 residues. V lost 6 bases to trimming and J lost 0 bases, with 12 bases between them. Germline CDR1 MNHEY, CDR2 SVGAGI.

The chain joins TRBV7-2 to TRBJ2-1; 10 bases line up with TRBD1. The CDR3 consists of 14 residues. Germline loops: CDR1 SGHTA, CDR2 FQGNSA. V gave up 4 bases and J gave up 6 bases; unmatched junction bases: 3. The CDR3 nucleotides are TGTGCCAGCAGCTCCGACAGGGGGCCCAATGAGCAGTTCTTC. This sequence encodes CASSSDRGPNEQFF.

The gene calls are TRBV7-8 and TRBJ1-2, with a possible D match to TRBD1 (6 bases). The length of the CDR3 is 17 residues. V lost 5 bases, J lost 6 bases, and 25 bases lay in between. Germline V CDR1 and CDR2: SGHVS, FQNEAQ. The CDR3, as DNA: TGTGCCAGCAGCCAAGGTATCACCGACAGGAAGCTTAATGGCTACACCTTC. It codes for CASSQGITDRKLNGYTF. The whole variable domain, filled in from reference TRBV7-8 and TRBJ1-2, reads GAGVSQSPRYKVAKRGQDVALRCDPISGHVSLFWYQQALGQGPEFLTYFQNEAQLDKSGLPSDRFFAERPEGSVSTLKIQRTQQEDSAVYLCASSQGITDRKLNGYTFGSGTRLTVV.

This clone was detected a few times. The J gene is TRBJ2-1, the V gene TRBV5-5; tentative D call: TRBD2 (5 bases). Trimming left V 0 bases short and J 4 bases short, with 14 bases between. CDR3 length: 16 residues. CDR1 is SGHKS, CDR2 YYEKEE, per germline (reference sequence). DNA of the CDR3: TGTGCCAGCAGCTTGGAACCGGGAAGGCCTTACAATGAGCAGTTCTTC. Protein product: CASSLEPGRPYNEQFF.

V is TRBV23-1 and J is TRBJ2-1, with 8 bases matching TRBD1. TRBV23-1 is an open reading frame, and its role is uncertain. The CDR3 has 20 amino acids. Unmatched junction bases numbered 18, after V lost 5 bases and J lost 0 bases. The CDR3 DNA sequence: TGCGCCAGCAGTACCCACGATCGGGACAGGTATTCAAGCTCCTACAATGAGCAGTTCTTC. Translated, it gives CASSTHDRDRYSSSYNEQFF.

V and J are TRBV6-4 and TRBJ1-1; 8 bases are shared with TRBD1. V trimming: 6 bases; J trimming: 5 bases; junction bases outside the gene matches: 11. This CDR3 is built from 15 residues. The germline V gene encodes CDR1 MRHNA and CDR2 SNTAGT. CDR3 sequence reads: CASSPEGTGRTEAFF. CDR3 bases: TGTGCCAGCAGCCCAGAGGGGACAGGTAGGACTGAAGCTTTCTTT.

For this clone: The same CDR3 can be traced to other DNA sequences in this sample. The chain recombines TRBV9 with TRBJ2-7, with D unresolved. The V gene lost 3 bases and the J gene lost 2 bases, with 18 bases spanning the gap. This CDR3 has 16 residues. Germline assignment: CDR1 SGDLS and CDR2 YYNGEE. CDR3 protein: CASSAGIKRTPYEQYF. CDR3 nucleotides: TGTGCCAGCAGCGCGGGTATCAAGCGCACACCCTACGAGCAGTACTTC.

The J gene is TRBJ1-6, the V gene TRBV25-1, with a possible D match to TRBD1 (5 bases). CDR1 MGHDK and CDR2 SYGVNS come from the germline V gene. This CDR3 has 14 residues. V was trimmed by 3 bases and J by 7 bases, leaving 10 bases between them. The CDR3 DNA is TGTGCCAGCAGTGACAGGGTCTCGAATTCACCCCTCCACTTT. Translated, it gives CASSDRVSNSPLHF.

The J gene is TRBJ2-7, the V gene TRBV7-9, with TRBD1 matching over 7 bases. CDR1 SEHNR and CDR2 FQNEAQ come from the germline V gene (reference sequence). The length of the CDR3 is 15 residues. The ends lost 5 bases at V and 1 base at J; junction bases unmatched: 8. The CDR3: CASSPGQILSYEQYF. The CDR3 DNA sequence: TGTGCCAGCAGCCCGGGACAGATCCTATCCTACGAGCAGTACTTC.

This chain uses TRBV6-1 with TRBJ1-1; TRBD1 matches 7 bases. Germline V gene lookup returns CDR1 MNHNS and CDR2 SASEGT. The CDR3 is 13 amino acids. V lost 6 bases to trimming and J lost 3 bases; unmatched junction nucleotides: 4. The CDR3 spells CASRTQGDTEAFF. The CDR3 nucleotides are TGTGCCAGCAGAACCCAGGGGGACACTGAAGCTTTCTTT.

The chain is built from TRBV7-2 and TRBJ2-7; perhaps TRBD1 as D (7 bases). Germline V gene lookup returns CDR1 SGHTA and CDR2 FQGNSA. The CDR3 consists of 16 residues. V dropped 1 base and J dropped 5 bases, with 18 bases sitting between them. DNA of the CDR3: TGTGCCAGCAGCTTAGTCTACGGCAGGGGGGATAACGAGCAGTACTTC. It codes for CASSLVYGRGDNEQYF.

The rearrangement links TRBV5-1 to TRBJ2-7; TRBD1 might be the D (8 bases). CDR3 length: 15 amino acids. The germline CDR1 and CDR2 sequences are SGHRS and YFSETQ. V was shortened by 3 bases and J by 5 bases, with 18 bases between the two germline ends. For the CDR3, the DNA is TGCGCCAGCAGCTGGCGGCAAACAGGGGGGGACGAGCAGTACTTC. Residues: CASSWRQTGGDEQYF.

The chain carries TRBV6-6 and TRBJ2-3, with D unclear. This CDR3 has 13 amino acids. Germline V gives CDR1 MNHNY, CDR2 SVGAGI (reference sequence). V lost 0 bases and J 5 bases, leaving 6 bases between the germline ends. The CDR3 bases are TGTGCCAGCAGTTACTCCGAGGTAGATACGCAGTATTTT. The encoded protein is CASSYSEVDTQYF.

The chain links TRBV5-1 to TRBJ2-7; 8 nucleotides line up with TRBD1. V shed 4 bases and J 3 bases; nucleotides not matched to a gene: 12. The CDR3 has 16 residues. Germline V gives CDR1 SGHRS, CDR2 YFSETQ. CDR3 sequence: CASSPGDRRSHYEQYF. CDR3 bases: TGCGCCAGCAGCCCGGGGGACAGGCGATCCCACTACGAGCAGTACTTC.

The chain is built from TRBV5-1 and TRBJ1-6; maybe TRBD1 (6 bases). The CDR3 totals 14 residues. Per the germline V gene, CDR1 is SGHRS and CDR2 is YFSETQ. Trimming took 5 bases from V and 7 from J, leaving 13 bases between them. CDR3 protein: CASSEQGRNSPLHF. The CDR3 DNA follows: TGCGCCAGCAGTGAACAGGGAAGAAATTCACCCCTCCACTTT.

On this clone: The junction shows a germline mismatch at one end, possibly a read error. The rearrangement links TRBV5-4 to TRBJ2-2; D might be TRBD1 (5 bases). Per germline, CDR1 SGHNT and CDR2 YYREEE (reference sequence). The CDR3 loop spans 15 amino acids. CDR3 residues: CASSLNRWNNGELFF. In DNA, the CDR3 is TGTGCCAGCAGCTTGAACAGGTGGAACAACGGGGAGCTGTTTTTT. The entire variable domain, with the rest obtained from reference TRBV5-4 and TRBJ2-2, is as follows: ETGVTQSPTHLIKTRGQQVTLRCSSQSGHNTVSWYQQALGQGPQFIFQYYREEENGRGNFPPRFSGLQFPNYSSELNVNALELDDSALYLCASSLNRWNNGELFFGEGSRLTVL.

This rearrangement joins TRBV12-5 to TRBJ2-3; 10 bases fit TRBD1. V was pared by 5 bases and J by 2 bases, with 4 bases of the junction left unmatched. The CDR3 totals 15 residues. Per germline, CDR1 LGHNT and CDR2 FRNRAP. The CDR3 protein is CASGPGQGDTDTQYF. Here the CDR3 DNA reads TGTGCTAGTGGTCCAGGACAGGGGGACACAGATACGCAGTATTTT.

The CDR3 nucleotides are TGTGCCAGCAGCCGAAACGGGGAAGATACGCAGTATTTT. Protein product: CASSRNGEDTQYF. The V call is TRBV27, the J call TRBJ2-3; perhaps TRBD2 as D (5 bases). V shed 6 bases and J shed 5 bases, with 12 bases lying between them. The CDR3 length is 13 residues. Germline CDR1 MNHEY, CDR2 SMNVEV (reference sequence).

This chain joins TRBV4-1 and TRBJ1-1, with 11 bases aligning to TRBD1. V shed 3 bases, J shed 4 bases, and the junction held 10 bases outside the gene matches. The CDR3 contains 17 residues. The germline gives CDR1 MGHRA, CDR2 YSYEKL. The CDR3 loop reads CASSHADRGPDFTEAFF. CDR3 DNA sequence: TGCGCCAGCAGCCACGCGGACAGGGGGCCTGATTTCACTGAAGCTTTCTTT.

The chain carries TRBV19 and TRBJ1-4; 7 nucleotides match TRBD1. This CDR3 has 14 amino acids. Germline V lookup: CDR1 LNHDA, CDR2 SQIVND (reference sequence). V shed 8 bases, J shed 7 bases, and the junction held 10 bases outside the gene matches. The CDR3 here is CASRHRGPGEKLFF. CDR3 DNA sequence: TGTGCCAGTCGGCACAGGGGCCCGGGTGAAAAACTGTTTTTT.

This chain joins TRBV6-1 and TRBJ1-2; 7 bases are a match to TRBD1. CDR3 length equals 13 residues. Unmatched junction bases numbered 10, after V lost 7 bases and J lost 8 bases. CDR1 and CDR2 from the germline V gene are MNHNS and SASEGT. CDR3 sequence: CASTQYRGYGYTF. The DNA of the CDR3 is TGTGCCAGCACACAGTACAGGGGTTACGGCTACACCTTC.

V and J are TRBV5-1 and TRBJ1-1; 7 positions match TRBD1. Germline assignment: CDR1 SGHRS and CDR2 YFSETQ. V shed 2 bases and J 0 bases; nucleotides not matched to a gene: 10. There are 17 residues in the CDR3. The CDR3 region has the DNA TGCGCCAGCAGCTTCCGACAGGGTGGGTCTTTGAACACTGAAGCTTTCTTT. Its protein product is CASSFRQGGSLNTEAFF.

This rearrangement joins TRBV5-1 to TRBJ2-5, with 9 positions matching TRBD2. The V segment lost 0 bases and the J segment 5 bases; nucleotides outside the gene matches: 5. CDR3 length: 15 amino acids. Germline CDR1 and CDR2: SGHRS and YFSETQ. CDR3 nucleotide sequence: TGCGCCAGCAGCTTGGCGGCGGGGGGGGCGGAGACCCAGTACTTC. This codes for CASSLAAGGAETQYF. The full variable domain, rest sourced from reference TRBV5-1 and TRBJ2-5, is KAGVTQTPRYLIKTRGQQVTLSCSPISGHRSVSWYQQTPGQGLQFLFEYFSETQRNKGNFPGRFSGRQFSNSRSEMNVSTLELGDSALYLCASSLAAGGAETQYFGPGTRLLVL.